The 21 T cell receptor beta chains listed next were all sequenced from one sample in a study of blood T cell repertoires in COVID-19. Libraries were prepared by immunoSEQ multiplex PCR; TCRdb keeps only in-frame clonotypes and omits some of them. The top ten clones hold 10% to 11% of a sample with 180,000 or so clones, 85% to 90% of them seen once. Sequencing input: peripheral blood. These receptors all stem from an older woman with COVID-19, enrolled during active disease.

The V call is TRBV27, the J call TRBJ1-5; perhaps TRBD1 as D (6 bases). The CDR3 spans 17 residues. Germline V CDR1 and CDR2: MNHEY, SMNVEV (reference sequence). The ends were cut back, 5 bases at V and 0 bases at J, with 17 bases in the middle. CDR3: CASSPWFRGYSNQPQHF. The CDR3, as DNA: TGTGCCAGCAGTCCCTGGTTCAGGGGCTATAGCAATCAGCCCCAGCATTTT.

The chain recombines TRBV19 with TRBJ2-3; 8 bases fit TRBD2. Germline assignment: CDR1 LNHDA and CDR2 SQIVND (reference sequence). After removal of 7 bases from V and 10 bases from J, the junction contained 13 bases not matched to a gene. The CDR3 spans 14 residues. The DNA for the CDR3 is TGTGCCAGTACCCGAGCGGGAGCGGCCGGGGCGCAGTATTTT. Protein product: CASTRAGAAGAQYF. Filled out from reference TRBV19 and TRBJ2-3, the complete variable domain reads DGGITQSPKYLFRKEGQNVTLSCEQNLNHDAMYWYRQDPGQGLRLIYYSQIVNDFQKGDIAEGYSVSREKKESFPLTVTSAQKNPTAFYLCASTRAGAAGAQYFGPGTRLTVL.

This chain links TRBV6-6 with TRBJ2-7; 8 positions agree with TRBD1. This CDR3 region has 15 residues. V lost 5 bases, J lost 3 bases, and 9 bases stayed unmatched. The germline V gene encodes CDR1 MNHNY and CDR2 SVGAGI (reference sequence). CDR3 amino acids: CASSPARGQGYEQYF. In nucleotides, the CDR3 is TGTGCCAGCAGTCCTGCCCGTGGACAGGGCTACGAGCAGTACTTC.

This clone was seen more than once but under ten times. V is TRBV19 and J is TRBJ2-7, with a possible D match to TRBD1 (6 bases). Germline V gene sequence: CDR1 LNHDA, CDR2 SQIVND (reference sequence). The CDR3 is 15 residues long. The germline V and J ends were trimmed by 1 base and 0 bases, with 10 bases remaining between them. In DNA, the CDR3 is TGTGCCAGTAGTATAGTCCGGGACATCTCCTACGAGCAGTACTTC. Translated: CASSIVRDISYEQYF.

V gene TRBV4-3 combines with J gene TRBJ2-7; perhaps TRBD2 as D (6 bases). Trimming pared 0 bases from V and 4 bases from J, leaving 13 bases between. CDR3 length: 15 amino acids. The germline CDR1 and CDR2 sequences are LGHNA and YSLEER. The CDR3 DNA sequence: TGCGCCAGCAGCCAAGAAGATGGACTACTATACGAGCAGTACTTC. This encodes CASSQEDGLLYEQYF.

The rearrangement joins TRBV2 to TRBJ2-6; 9 positions agree with TRBD1. Germline V gene data show CDR1 as SNHLY and CDR2 as FYNNEI. V lost 9 bases, J lost 0 bases, and 6 bases stayed unmatched. This CDR3 region has 16 residues. CDR3 sequence (DNA): TGTGCCAGTATCCCGGGACAGGGCTCTGGGGCCAACGTCCTGACTTTC. This translates into CASIPGQGSGANVLTF.

The CDR3 bases are TGTGCCAGCAGTTACGGGGGGACTAATGAAAAACTGTTTTTT. Translated: CASSYGGTNEKLFF. The chain employs TRBV6-6 and TRBJ1-4; possibly TRBD1 for D (5 bases). CDR1 and CDR2 from the germline V gene are MNHNY and SVGAGI (reference sequence). V was trimmed by 2 bases and J by 2 bases, leaving 6 bases between them. The CDR3 contains 14 residues.

The J gene is TRBJ2-1, the V gene TRBV5-6; 13 bases map to TRBD2. Germline V gene lookup returns CDR1 SGHDT and CDR2 YYEEEE. Germline trimming cut 4 bases from V and 5 bases from J; bases unmatched to any gene: 9. This CDR3 region has 17 residues. CDR3 in amino acids: CASSPLGLAGKNNEQFF. DNA of the CDR3: TGTGCCAGCAGCCCTTTGGGACTAGCGGGAAAAAACAATGAGCAGTTCTTC.

Note on this clone: This specimen includes other DNA sequences encoding the same CDR3. V and J are TRBV29-1 and TRBJ2-7, with D perhaps TRBD2 (6 bases). This CDR3 region has 12 residues. Trimming cost V 5 bases and J 0 bases, with 8 bases left between them. In germline, CDR1 is SQVTM, CDR2 ANQGSEA. The chain's CDR3 is CSVRGNSYEQYF. DNA of the CDR3: TGCAGCGTTCGCGGGAACTCCTACGAGCAGTACTTC.

V usage is TRBV28 and J usage is TRBJ2-1; 7 positions agree with TRBD1. Unmatched junction bases numbered 8, after V lost 4 bases and J lost 8 bases. The germline V gene encodes CDR1 MDHEN and CDR2 SYDVKM. This CDR3 region has 14 residues. CDR3 nucleotide sequence: TGTGCCAGCAGTTACCCACAGGGGTCGGATGAGCAGTTCTTC. Translated, it gives CASSYPQGSDEQFF.

The CDR3 DNA follows: TGTGCCTGGAGTCCTCCCCGGGACAGGGGGAAAAGGCTGTTTTTT. Amino acid sequence: CAWSPPRDRGKRLFF. The chain is built from TRBV30 and TRBJ1-4; 11 bases agree with TRBD1. This CDR3 region has 15 residues. J lost 14 bases, V lost 2 bases, and 13 bases had no gene match. Germline V gene data show CDR1 as GTSNPN and CDR2 as SVGIG (reference sequence).

Here the CDR3 reads CASSLETPAGRTQYF. For the CDR3, the DNA is TGTGCCAGCAGCTTAGAGACCCCAGCGGGTCGCACGCAGTATTTT. This chain connects TRBV13 to TRBJ2-3; a weak D match, TRBD2 (6 bases). CDR3 length: 15 amino acids. The germline V and J ends were trimmed by 1 base and 9 bases, with 17 bases remaining between them. Per germline, CDR1 PRHDT and CDR2 FYEKMQ (reference sequence).

This sequence joins TRBV10-2 and TRBJ2-7; the D gene is possibly TRBD2 (6 bases). Trimming cost V 0 bases and J 8 bases, with 14 bases left between them. The CDR3 runs to 14 residues. Germline CDR1 is WSHSY and CDR2 is SAAADI. The CDR3 DNA reads as TGCGCCAGCAGTGAGTCGGGCGGGGCTAGGAAGCAGTACTTC. This translates into CASSESGGARKQYF.

The chain combines TRBV9 with TRBJ1-4; D is unclear. Deletions cut 0 bases from V and 13 bases from J, with 10 bases between. CDR1 SGDLS and CDR2 YYNGEE come from the germline V gene. The CDR3 consists of 12 residues. This CDR3 is CASSVDRGSLFF. For the CDR3, the DNA is TGTGCCAGCAGCGTAGATCGAGGGTCACTGTTTTTT.

V is TRBV6-1 and J is TRBJ1-4; D unresolved. The CDR3 has 14 residues. The germline V gene has CDR1 MNHNS and CDR2 SASEGT. V lost 7 bases to trimming and J lost 5 bases, with 14 bases between them. CDR3 protein: CASTEGIRNEKLFF. The CDR3 bases are TGTGCCAGCACCGAGGGCATCCGGAATGAAAAACTGTTTTTT.

This chain joins TRBV2 and TRBJ1-5; 9 bases are a match to TRBD1. The CDR3 consists of 14 residues. Germline V gene data show CDR1 as SNHLY and CDR2 as FYNNEI. V was pared by 7 bases and J by 4 bases, with 5 bases of the junction left unmatched. CDR3 protein: CASNPDRGNQPQHF. The CDR3, as DNA: TGTGCCAGCAACCCGGACAGGGGAAATCAGCCCCAGCATTTT.

This clone was seen a few times. This chain links TRBV2 with TRBJ2-5; D perhaps matches TRBD2 (5 bases). The CDR3 is 14 amino acids. The germline CDR1 and CDR2 sequences are SNHLY and FYNNEI. V lost 4 bases, J lost 1 base, and 10 bases lay in between. CDR3 sequence reads: CASSVSVLQETQYF. The CDR3 DNA sequence: TGTGCCAGCAGTGTTAGCGTACTCCAAGAGACCCAGTACTTC. Variable domain in full (rest from reference TRBV2 and TRBJ2-5): EPEVTQTPSHQVTQMGQEVILRCVPISNHLYFYWYRQILGQKVEFLVSFYNNEISEKSEIFDDQFSVERPDGSNFTLKIRSTKLEDSAMYFCASSVSVLQETQYFGPGTRLLVL.

The rearrangement joins TRBV6-5 to TRBJ1-1; TRBD1 agrees at 9 bases. The V and J ends lost 6 bases and 7 bases, in that order; junction bases with no gene match: 6. The germline gives CDR1 MNHEY, CDR2 SVGAGI. The CDR3 spans 13 residues. For the CDR3, the DNA is TGTGCCAGCAGGGACAGGGGACAGGGTGAAGCTTTCTTT. It translates to CASRDRGQGEAFF.

The V gene is TRBV5-1, the J gene TRBJ2-1, with 10 bases aligning to TRBD2. The CDR3 has 20 amino acids. CDR1 is SGHRS, CDR2 YFSETQ, per germline. J gave up 4 bases and V 2 bases, and 18 bases lay outside the gene matches. CDR3 in amino acids: CASSFRGTSAPRRGYNEQFF. The CDR3 nucleotides are TGCGCCAGCAGCTTCCGCGGGACTAGCGCCCCGAGAAGGGGATACAATGAGCAGTTCTTC.

The gene calls are TRBV7-2 and TRBJ2-5, with 11 bases aligning to TRBD1. J lost 5 bases, V lost 0 bases, and 2 bases had no gene match. The CDR3 extends over 15 amino acids. The germline CDR1 and CDR2 sequences are SGHTA and FQGNSA. CDR3 DNA sequence: TGTGCCAGCAGCTTAGCGGGGACAGGGGGTGAGACCCAGTACTTC. Translating it yields CASSLAGTGGETQYF.

The V and J genes are TRBV9 and TRBJ1-3; 8 bases map to TRBD1. The CDR3 runs 15 residues. Looked up from germline, CDR1 is SGDLS and CDR2 is YYNGEE. With V trimmed by 4 bases and J by 4 bases, 7 bases remained unmatched. The DNA for the CDR3 is TGTGCCAGCAGCCTTAGGACAGGGACCGGAAACACCATATATTTT. Translation gives CASSLRTGTGNTIYF.